The rows below give T cell receptor beta chains drawn from one sample of a study of blood T cell repertoires in COVID-19. Sequencing was performed with immunoSEQ multiplex PCR; in TCRdb, only in-frame clones are kept and a portion is missing. Of 200,000 to 250,000 clones in the sample, around 90% were seen once. Sequences were obtained from peripheral blood. Every receptor here comes from a woman between 18 and 30 years old who had recovered from COVID-19. Each CDR3 is given with its conserved first and last residue. The order of the fields is D gene, V gene, J gene, clone size, CDR3 DNA, CDR3 protein. D genes are given only for firm matches. Rows give clone size only sometimes, using once, few, many, or a class for an expanded clone.

d_call: -; v_call: TRBV9; j_call: TRBJ1-1; clone_size: -; cdr3_nt: TGTGCCAGCAGCGTAGAGGACAGTGAAGCTTTCTTT; cdr3_aa: CASSVEDSEAFF
d_call: -; v_call: TRBV27; j_call: TRBJ2-3; clone_size: -; cdr3_nt: TGTGCCAGCAGTTTGGGGGGATCGCCAGATACGCAGTATTTT; cdr3_aa: CASSLGGSPDTQYF
d_call: -; v_call: TRBV18; j_call: TRBJ1-2; clone_size: -; cdr3_nt: TGTGCCAGCTCACCTCGGAAAGGGGATGGCTACACCTTC; cdr3_aa: CASSPRKGDGYTF
d_call: -; v_call: TRBV18; j_call: TRBJ2-3; clone_size: -; cdr3_nt: TGTGCCAGCTCACCACGAGACCTAGACACAGATACGCAGTATTTT; cdr3_aa: CASSPRDLDTDTQYF
d_call: TRBD1; v_call: TRBV19; j_call: TRBJ1-1; clone_size: -; cdr3_nt: TGTGCCAGTAGTCCAGGGGGGCTCACTGAAGCTTTCTTT; cdr3_aa: CASSPGGLTEAFF
d_call: -; v_call: TRBV7-6; j_call: TRBJ1-2; clone_size: -; cdr3_nt: TGTGCCAGCAGCCCCCAGGTGGGGGGTATTAACTATGGCTACACCTTC; cdr3_aa: CASSPQVGGINYGYTF
d_call: -; v_call: TRBV7-8; j_call: TRBJ1-3; clone_size: -; cdr3_nt: TGTGCCAGCAGCCCAGGGGATGCTGGAAACACCATATATTTT; cdr3_aa: CASSPGDAGNTIYF
d_call: -; v_call: TRBV10-1; j_call: TRBJ1-5; clone_size: few; cdr3_nt: TGCGCCAGCAGTGAGTCGATCCGGGAGTGGCAGCCCCAGCATTTT; cdr3_aa: CASSESIREWQPQHF
d_call: TRBD1; v_call: TRBV5-5; j_call: TRBJ1-5; clone_size: -; cdr3_nt: TGTGCCAGCAGCTTGATAGACAGGGACCAGCCCCAGCATTTT; cdr3_aa: CASSLIDRDQPQHF
d_call: TRBD1; v_call: TRBV7-9; j_call: TRBJ1-3; clone_size: -; cdr3_nt: TGTGCCAGCAGCTCGTCGGTGAGGGACAGGGCTGGAAACACCATATATTTT; cdr3_aa: CASSSSVRDRAGNTIYF
d_call: -; v_call: TRBV18; j_call: TRBJ2-1; clone_size: -; cdr3_nt: TGTGCCAGCTCACCCCGACAGGAAACCTACAATGAGCAGTTCTTC; cdr3_aa: CASSPRQETYNEQFF
d_call: TRBD1; v_call: TRBV5-6; j_call: TRBJ1-2; clone_size: -; cdr3_nt: TGTGCCAGCAGCTTCGAGGGGGCCATCTACTATGGCTACACCTTC; cdr3_aa: CASSFEGAIYYGYTF
d_call: -; v_call: TRBV27; j_call: TRBJ2-1; clone_size: few; cdr3_nt: TGTGCCAGCAGTTTATTTAGCGGAGACTCCTACAATGAGCAGTTCTTC; cdr3_aa: CASSLFSGDSYNEQFF
d_call: -; v_call: TRBV9; j_call: TRBJ1-5; clone_size: -; cdr3_nt: TGTGCCAGCAGCCCCTCAGGAGGTAATCAGCCCCAGCATTTT; cdr3_aa: CASSPSGGNQPQHF
d_call: -; v_call: TRBV30; j_call: TRBJ1-3; clone_size: -; cdr3_nt: TGTGCCTCTTACAGGGCCTCCCTGAAAGGAAACACCATATATTTT; cdr3_aa: CASYRASLKGNTIYF